A single sample is the source of the 20 T cell receptor beta chains below, sequenced in a study of B cell selection in AIRE deficiency. The regulatory T cell sort gate was CD4+CD25hiCD127low/negative. The repertoire was sequenced with immunoSEQ multiplex PCR; TCRdb's copy has only in-frame clones and lacks some. The table lists roughly 18,000 clones, 85% to 95% of them singletons. The sequencing input was CD4+CD25+ Tregs sorted from PBMCs. The receptors were sampled from a human donor in good health.

The chain combines TRBV18 with TRBJ2-5; 7 positions match TRBD2. The CDR3 is 15 residues long. After removal of 1 base from V and 4 bases from J, the junction contained 6 bases not matched to a gene. Germline V gene lookup returns CDR1 KGHSH and CDR2 LQKENI. Here the CDR3 DNA reads TGTGCCAGCTCACCACGGGAGGGAGGAGGAGAGACCCAGTACTTC. It encodes CASSPREGGGETQYF. The whole variable domain, remainder taken from reference TRBV18 and TRBJ2-5, is NAGVMQNPRHLVRRRGQEARLRCSPMKGHSHVYWYRQLPEEGLKFMVYLQKENIIDESGMPKERFSAEFPKEGPSILRIQQVVRGDSAAYFCASSPREGGGETQYFGPGTRLLVL.

This chain connects TRBV5-4 to TRBJ2-5; D possibly uses TRBD1 or TRBD2 (5 bases each). The CDR3 consists of 15 residues. The germline gives CDR1 SGHNT, CDR2 YYREEE (reference sequence). The germline V and J ends were trimmed by 4 bases and 5 bases, with 18 bases remaining between them. The CDR3 loop is CASSQDPRGAETQYF. The CDR3 bases are TGTGCCAGCAGCCAAGACCCCAGAGGGGCGGAGACCCAGTACTTC. Using reference TRBV5-4 and TRBJ2-5 for the parts outside the CDR3, the full variable domain is ETGVTQSPTHLIKTRGQQVTLRCSSQSGHNTVSWYQQALGQGPQFIFQYYREEENGRGNFPPRFSGLQFPNYSSELNVNALELDDSALYLCASSQDPRGAETQYFGPGTRLLVL.

The J gene is TRBJ2-3, the V gene TRBV18; TRBD2 matches at 10 bases. The CDR3 is 16 residues long. V was clipped by 2 bases and J by 5 bases; unmatched bases: 7. Germline V gene lookup returns CDR1 KGHSH and CDR2 LQKENI. CDR3 nucleotides: TGTGCCAGCTCACCAAGAGCGGGAGGGCCCGGAGATACGCAGTATTTT. Its translation: CASSPRAGGPGDTQYF.

The rearrangement links TRBV6-4 to TRBJ2-1; D may be TRBD2 (7 bases). V lost 5 bases and J 7 bases, leaving 21 bases between the germline ends. Germline loops: CDR1 MRHNA, CDR2 SNTAGT. This CDR3 region has 16 residues. CDR3 DNA sequence: TGTGCCAGCAGTCCTCGCGGGGGCCGGGGGAGAAATGAGCAGTTCTTC. It is translated as CASSPRGGRGRNEQFF.

This clone was detected only a few times. The chain is built from TRBV19 and TRBJ2-7, with 9 bases identical to TRBD2. The CDR3 loop spans 16 amino acids. Germline CDR1 is LNHDA and CDR2 is SQIVND (reference sequence). The junction had 8 bases not matched to a gene; V was cut back by 3 bases and J by 2 bases. CDR3 DNA: TGTGCCAGTAGTATCACCTCAGCGGGAGGTCCCTACGAGCAGTACTTC. Protein: CASSITSAGGPYEQYF.

The V and J genes are TRBV7-2 and TRBJ2-7, with D hard to call. V lost 2 bases, J lost 5 bases, and 13 bases lay in between. CDR3 length: 14 amino acids. Germline CDR1 and CDR2: SGHTA and FQGNSA. CDR3 DNA sequence: TGTGCCAGCAGCTTATTGCTACCTTTGGACGAGCAGTACTTC. This codes for CASSLLLPLDEQYF.

In this sample, this clone turned up a few times. V is TRBV5-1 and J is TRBJ2-7; 7 bases line up with TRBD2. V gave up 4 bases and J gave up 2 bases; unmatched junction bases: 6. The CDR3 runs to 14 residues. CDR1 and CDR2 from the germline V gene are SGHRS and YFSETQ. Here the CDR3 DNA reads TGCGCCAGCAGCGCTTCTAGCGGAACCTACGAGCAGTACTTC. Protein product: CASSASSGTYEQYF.

The chain employs TRBV7-3 and TRBJ2-1; D may match TRBD1 or TRBD2 (5 bases each). V shed 4 bases and J shed 0 bases, with 13 bases lying between them. The CDR3 consists of 16 residues. The germline V gene has CDR1 SGHTA and CDR2 FQGTGA. The DNA for the CDR3 is TGTGCCAGCAGCTCTGGGACGGGGAGCTCCTACAATGAGCAGTTCTTC. Translated, it gives CASSSGTGSSYNEQFF.

The chain links TRBV7-9 to TRBJ2-1; D unclear. The CDR3 is 15 amino acids. Per the germline V gene, CDR1 is SEHNR and CDR2 is FQNEAQ (reference sequence). Deletions cut 1 base from V and 1 base from J, with 8 bases between. DNA of the CDR3: TGTGCCAGCAGCTTAGATCAAGGGTCCTACAATGAGCAGTTCTTC. Protein: CASSLDQGSYNEQFF.

The chain is built from TRBV6-1 and TRBJ1-6; D ambiguous. Germline V gene lookup returns CDR1 MNHNS and CDR2 SASEGT. V gave up 4 bases and J gave up 7 bases, with 8 bases separating them. The CDR3 spans 13 residues. The CDR3 nucleotides read TGTGCCAGCAGTGGCCGGGTGAATTCACCCCTCCACTTT. This encodes CASSGRVNSPLHF.

The V gene is TRBV19, the J gene TRBJ1-2; D gene uncertain. Germline CDR1 reads LNHDA; CDR2 reads SQIVND (reference sequence). V shed 9 bases and J shed 5 bases, with 28 bases lying between them. The CDR3 has 17 residues. Written as DNA, the CDR3 is TGTGCCAGCCACAAGGGTGGGCGGACGGGAACCCCGTATGGCTACACCTTC. Its protein product is CASHKGGRTGTPYGYTF. The entire variable domain, with the rest obtained from reference TRBV19 and TRBJ1-2, is as follows: DGGITQSPKYLFRKEGQNVTLSCEQNLNHDAMYWYRQDPGQGLRLIYYSQIVNDFQKGDIAEGYSVSREKKESFPLTVTSAQKNPTAFYLCASHKGGRTGTPYGYTFGSGTRLTVV.

The chain links TRBV6-6 to TRBJ1-2; D is unclear. The V end lost 5 bases, the J end lost 0 bases, and 13 bases lay between the germline ends. The CDR3 covers 15 residues. The germline V gene encodes CDR1 MNHNY and CDR2 SVGAGI (reference sequence). The CDR3 loop is CASSDIPLANYGYTF. As DNA, the CDR3 is TGTGCCAGCAGTGACATACCCTTAGCTAACTATGGCTACACCTTC.

This clone was detected once. The V call is TRBV14, the J call TRBJ2-7; the D gene could be TRBD1 or TRBD2 (5 bases each). Per the germline V gene, CDR1 is SGHDN and CDR2 is FVKESK. CDR3 size: 13 residues. V lost 6 bases and J lost 3, with 12 bases in between. The CDR3 spells CASRASGGYEQYF. CDR3 bases: TGTGCCAGCAGGGCTAGTGGGGGCTACGAGCAGTACTTC.

V and J are TRBV6-6 and TRBJ2-7; a weak D match, TRBD2 (5 bases). The ends were cut back, 0 bases at V and 1 base at J, with 7 bases in the middle. CDR1 MNHNY and CDR2 SVGAGI come from the germline V gene (reference sequence). The CDR3 length is 14 residues. The CDR3 is CASSYSRDSYEQYF. The CDR3 region has the DNA TGTGCCAGCAGTTACTCGAGGGATTCCTACGAGCAGTACTTC.

The V gene is TRBV11-2, the J gene TRBJ2-7, with 11 bases identical to TRBD2. Germline values: CDR1 SGHAT, CDR2 FQNNGV. V gave up 5 bases and J gave up 5 bases; unmatched junction bases: 17. This CDR3 has 18 residues. CDR3 protein: CASSPNPPTSGRSDEQYF. The CDR3, as DNA: TGTGCCAGCAGCCCCAACCCCCCTACTAGCGGGAGATCGGACGAGCAGTACTTC.

This chain connects TRBV6-1 to TRBJ1-2; a possible D gene is TRBD1 (6 bases). Germline CDR1 is MNHNS and CDR2 is SASEGT. Trimming shortened V by 6 bases and J by 8 bases, and 16 bases separated the two germline ends. This CDR3 has 13 amino acids. The CDR3 sequence is CASRPGHKGGYTF. The CDR3 nucleotides are TGTGCCAGCAGACCGGGACATAAAGGCGGCTACACCTTC.

The rearrangement links TRBV28 to TRBJ1-6; D not resolved. V lost 7 bases to trimming and J lost 7 bases, with 8 bases between them. Germline CDR1 MDHEN, CDR2 SYDVKM. The CDR3 is made up of 12 amino acids. Written as DNA, the CDR3 is TGTGCCAGCACCCAAGTAAATTCACCCCTCCACTTT. This encodes CASTQVNSPLHF.

The chain is built from TRBV4-2 and TRBJ1-6, with a tentative D call TRBD1 (5 bases). Germline CDR1 and CDR2: LGHNA and YNFKEQ. CDR3 length: 16 amino acids. V lost 0 bases and J 5 bases, leaving 11 bases between the germline ends. The CDR3 region is CASSQDTGVDNSPLHF. For the CDR3, the DNA is TGTGCCAGCAGCCAAGATACGGGGGTCGATAATTCACCCCTCCACTTT.

The chain joins TRBV5-1 to TRBJ1-1; 11 bases agree with TRBD1. Trimming at V came to 3 bases and at J to 0 bases, leaving 10 bases not matched to a gene. This CDR3 has 18 residues. CDR1 is SGHRS, CDR2 YFSETQ, per germline. The CDR3: CASSCRGGQGAMNTEAFF. The CDR3 DNA is TGCGCCAGCAGCTGCCGGGGCGGACAGGGGGCTATGAACACTGAAGCTTTCTTT.

The rearrangement uses TRBV10-3 and TRBJ1-3; D is ambiguous. The CDR3 has 15 amino acids. V was pared by 5 bases and J by 0 bases, with 11 bases between. Per germline, CDR1 ENHRY and CDR2 SYGVKD. The CDR3 here is CAISTPVLSGNTIYF. CDR3 coding DNA: TGTGCCATCAGTACGCCAGTCCTCTCTGGAAACACCATATATTTT.